This T cell receptor beta chain was sequenced in a study of cytotoxic CD8 clonotypes in ibrutinib-treated CLL. Assay used: immunoSEQ multiplex PCR; TCRdb lists only in-frame clones, some missing. This sample has 16,000 or so clones, with approximately 67% found just once. From germline, CDR1 is MNHNY and CDR2 SVGAGI (reference sequence). With V trimmed by 7 bases and J by 2 bases, 7 bases remained unmatched. This CDR3 comprises 15 residues. This clone occurred a few times. The origin of this receptor is a human donor with chronic lymphocytic leukemia. Sequencing used PBMCs, obtained before ibrutinib treatment. The V and J genes are TRBV6-6 and TRBJ2-2; 7 nucleotides line up with TRBD1. CDR3: CASKRDSLNTGELFF. In DNA, the CDR3 is TGTGCCAGCAAAAGGGACAGCCTTAACACCGGGGAGCTGTTTTTT.